One sample yielded the 21 T cell receptor beta chains listed below, sequenced in a study of post-analysis software for immune sequencing data. Study results and caveats: Higher frequency in patients than in controls was seen for 5 or 6 TRBV segments, with TRBV5-6, TRBV5-1 and TRBV20-1 among them.

Their target antigens are unknown. Prepared libraries of TCR beta cDNA carried unique molecular identifiers. TCRdb called the PCR reads again in MiXCR, with one record for every CDR3 protein. This table holds approximately 630,000 distinct CDR3 sequences, approximately 60% found once. The material sequenced was blood. Receptors originate from a girl aged 2 to 9 with multiple sclerosis.

This CDR3 is CASEQGAYSGWHGSSYNEQFF. The CDR3 DNA reads as TGCGCCAGCGAACAGGGGGCTTATAGCGGGTGGCACGGGAGCTCCTACAATGAGCAGTTCTTC. This sequence joins TRBV5-1 and TRBJ2-1, with 9 bases lining up with TRBD1. The junction had 23 bases not matched to a gene; V was cut back by 7 bases and J by 0 bases. The CDR3 is 21 residues long. Germline V gene lookup returns CDR1 SGHRS and CDR2 YFSETQ. Full variable domain (rest looked up from reference TRBV5-1 and TRBJ2-1): KAGVTQTPRYLIKTRGQQVTLSCSPISGHRSVSWYQQTPGQGLQFLFEYFSETQRNKGNFPGRFSGRQFSNSRSEMNVSTLELGDSALYLCASEQGAYSGWHGSSYNEQFFGPGTRLTVL.

The chain links TRBV4-2 to TRBJ2-1; D unclear. Germline CDR1 and CDR2: LGHNA and YNFKEQ. Between the trimmed V and J ends, which lost 0 bases and 6 bases, there was a span of 12 bases. CDR3 length equals 15 residues. The CDR3 is CASSQELIRSNEQFF. The CDR3 region has the DNA TGTGCCAGCAGCCAAGAGCTCATAAGAAGCAATGAGCAGTTCTTC.

This chain joins TRBV7-2 and TRBJ2-6; no reliable D call. This CDR3 is built from 18 residues. The germline V and J ends were trimmed by 2 bases and 1 base, with 15 bases remaining between them. Germline assignment: CDR1 SGHTA and CDR2 FQGNSA. The CDR3 protein is CASSLRSQPLSGANVLTF. The CDR3 DNA reads as TGTGCCAGCAGCTTACGGTCGCAGCCTCTGTCTGGGGCCAACGTCCTGACTTTC.

The genes are TRBV9 and TRBJ2-5, with TRBD1 identical over 10 bases. The V gene end was trimmed by 1 base and the J gene end by 2 bases; junction bases not matched to a gene: 5. This CDR3 region has 16 residues. The germline V gene has CDR1 SGDLS and CDR2 YYNGEE. CDR3 bases: TGTGCCAGCAGCGTAAGTGGACAGGGGGGACAAGAGACCCAGTACTTC. This sequence encodes CASSVSGQGGQETQYF.

This chain uses TRBV19 with TRBJ1-1; the D gene is possibly TRBD1 (5 bases). Trimming shortened V by 7 bases and J by 1 base, and 16 bases separated the two germline ends. The CDR3 extends over 15 amino acids. Germline V gene lookup returns CDR1 LNHDA and CDR2 SQIVND (reference sequence). CDR3 nucleotides: TGTGCCAGTAAGGCGGGGGGGTTGTCGAACACTGAAGCTTTCTTT. Translating gives CASKAGGLSNTEAFF.

This clonotype was observed a few times. The chain has TRBV7-8 and TRBJ2-1; 10 bases align to TRBD2. With V trimmed by 4 bases and J by 8 bases, 17 bases remained unmatched. This CDR3 spans 18 amino acids. Germline-derived CDR1 and CDR2 are SGHVS and FQNEAQ. This CDR3 reads CASSYQFDLAGAVYEQFF. CDR3 DNA: TGTGCCAGCAGCTACCAATTTGATCTAGCGGGAGCGGTATATGAGCAGTTCTTC.

The chain carries TRBV12-3 or TRBV12-4 and TRBJ1-1; D is possibly TRBD1 (5 bases). The CDR3 runs to 15 residues. V shed 5 bases and J shed 0 bases, with 13 bases lying between them. This CDR3 is CASSPPAGVNTEAFF. CDR3 bases: TGTGCCAGCAGTCCTCCAGCGGGGGTGAACACTGAAGCTTTCTTT.

Regarding this clonotype: A junction boundary mismatches the germline segment, possibly from a read error. CDR3 sequence reads: CSAREWRSPEQFF. The CDR3 region has the DNA TGCAGCGCTAGAGAATGGCGAAGTCCTGAGCAGTTCTTC. This chain joins TRBV20-1 and TRBJ2-1; D remains ambiguous. This CDR3 is built from 13 residues. CDR1 is DFQATT and CDR2 is SNEGSKA in the germline V gene (reference sequence).

CDR3 sequence (DNA): TGCGCCAGCAGCTTGCCAGCAGGGGACACAGATACGCAGTATTTT. Encoded protein: CASSLPAGDTDTQYF. This rearrangement joins TRBV5-1 to TRBJ2-3, with a weak D call TRBD1 (6 bases). CDR3 length: 15 amino acids. Germline CDR1 is SGHRS and CDR2 is YFSETQ. The ends were cut back, 1 base at V and 2 bases at J, with 11 bases in the middle.

The rearrangement links TRBV29-1 to TRBJ2-1; TRBD2 matches 9 bases. Germline V lookup: CDR1 SQVTM, CDR2 ANQGSEA. V gave up 6 bases and J gave up 9 bases; unmatched junction bases: 15. The length of the CDR3 is 15 residues. The CDR3 DNA sequence: TGCAGCGTGCCACCCGCTGGCGGGAGGGCCGGTGAGCAGTTCTTC. This gives the protein CSVPPAGGRAGEQFF.

The chain links TRBV6-5 to TRBJ2-3, with TRBD2 identical over 8 bases. V lost 2 bases and J lost 5; bases outside the gene matches: 6. Germline values: CDR1 MNHEY, CDR2 SVGAGI. The CDR3 runs to 15 residues. The CDR3 here is CASSYDLAGIDTQYF. The CDR3 region has the DNA TGTGCCAGCAGTTACGACCTAGCGGGCATAGATACGCAGTATTTT.

This clonotype has just a few counts. Mismatch with germline at one junction end may stem from a read error. The genes are TRBV29-1 and TRBJ2-1; either TRBD1 or TRBD2 may fit D (5 bases each). Germline V gene sequence: CDR1 SQVTM, CDR2 ANQGSEA. This CDR3 has 16 amino acids. The chain's CDR3 is CSATFSQEASYDEQFF. CDR3 bases: TGCAGCGCTACGTTCTCACAGGAGGCTTCCTACGATGAGCAGTTCTTC.

The chain combines TRBV30 with TRBJ2-3, with a weak D call TRBD1 (5 bases). CDR3 length: 17 amino acids. Germline CDR1 is GTSNPN and CDR2 is SVGIG (reference sequence). With 2 bases removed from V and 4 bases from J, the gap between germline ends came to 22 bases. The CDR3, as DNA: TGTGCCTGGAGTATGATTATATCAGGGCCGAATTCAGATACGCAGTATTTT. Protein sequence: CAWSMIISGPNSDTQYF.

As concerns this clonotype: One base away lies a much larger clone, so this may be a sequencing read error. The CDR3 bases are TGTGCCACCAGTGAGGCTAGCGGGAGGTCCTACAATGAGCAGTTCTTC. Translated, it gives CATSEASGRSYNEQFF. This chain connects TRBV10-3 to TRBJ2-1, with TRBD2 matching over 11 bases. Germline V lookup: CDR1 ENHRY, CDR2 SYGVKD. CDR3 size: 16 residues.

The chain carries TRBV28 and TRBJ2-4; the D is unclear. Germline V gives CDR1 MDHEN, CDR2 SYDVKM. V was pared by 5 bases and J by 10 bases, with 12 bases between. The CDR3 has 12 amino acids. The chain's CDR3 is CASSTDPWIQYF. Here the CDR3 DNA reads TGTGCCAGCAGTACGGACCCCTGGATTCAGTACTTC.

A few counts support this clonotype. A read error may account for a junction end that differs from germline. CDR3 DNA sequence: TGCAGCTTTGATGGGGGTACTAACTATGGCTACACCTTC. It translates to CSFDGGTNYGYTF. V and J are TRBV29-1 and TRBJ1-2; the D gene is possibly TRBD1 (5 bases). Germline V CDR1 and CDR2: SQVTM, ANQGSEA. The CDR3 contains 13 residues.

The V gene is TRBV5-1, the J gene TRBJ2-7; 7 nucleotides match TRBD1. V lost 4 bases and J lost 0; bases outside the gene matches: 13. The CDR3 has 17 residues. CDR1 and CDR2 (germline): SGHRS, YFSETQ. The CDR3 DNA sequence: TGCGCCAGCAGCCCCGGGACAGTCAGCGACTACTCCTACGAGCAGTACTTC. Translated, it gives CASSPGTVSDYSYEQYF. Using reference TRBV5-1 and TRBJ2-7 for the parts outside the CDR3, the full variable domain is KAGVTQTPRYLIKTRGQQVTLSCSPISGHRSVSWYQQTPGQGLQFLFEYFSETQRNKGNFPGRFSGRQFSNSRSEMNVSTLELGDSALYLCASSPGTVSDYSYEQYFGPGTRLTVT.

The sample holds a few counts of this clonotype. This chain uses TRBV20-1 with TRBJ2-3, with D maybe TRBD2 (6 bases). Per the germline V gene, CDR1 is DFQATT and CDR2 is SNEGSKA (reference sequence). This CDR3 is built from 13 residues. V was clipped by 7 bases and J by 2 bases, with 13 bases between them. The CDR3 DNA reads TGCAGTGTCCTGGGGGGAAACACAGATACGCAGTATTTT. It encodes CSVLGGNTDTQYF.

Here the CDR3 DNA reads TGTGCCTGGAGTGTTGGTGGTTTTAAATCCTACGAGCAGTACTTC. Amino acids: CAWSVGGFKSYEQYF. J is TRBJ2-7 and V is TRBV30, with unresolved D. Trimming left V 0 bases short and J 1 base short, with 13 bases between. Germline CDR1 GTSNPN, CDR2 SVGIG (reference sequence). The CDR3 totals 15 residues.

The J gene is TRBJ1-1, the V gene TRBV29-1, with a weak D call TRBD1 (5 bases). V was cut by 6 bases and J by 6 bases, with 11 bases left in between. The CDR3 is 11 amino acids. The V gene's germline CDR1 is SQVTM and CDR2 ANQGSEA. CDR3 sequence (DNA): TGCAGCGTCAGGGAATCGGCTGAAGCTTTCTTT. This encodes CSVRESAEAFF.

The chain uses TRBV29-1 and TRBJ2-3, with a tentative D call TRBD2 (6 bases). Germline V gene lookup returns CDR1 SQVTM and CDR2 ANQGSEA. The ends were cut back, 6 bases at V and 2 bases at J, with 12 bases in the middle. This CDR3 contains 13 residues. The CDR3 DNA is TGCAGCGTCGGGACTTATGCCACAGATACGCAGTATTTT. Its protein is CSVGTYATDTQYF.